This entry concerns a single T cell receptor (beta chain). This sample was included in a study of cytomegalovirus exposure and HLA in healthy donors. Libraries were prepared by immunoSEQ multiplex PCR; TCRdb keeps only in-frame clonotypes and omits some of them. In the table there are under 200,000 clones, 80% to 85% of which are singletons. It was the approximately 130-subject validation cohort, separate from the approximately 620-subject first cohort, to which the donors belonged. The origin of this receptor is a young woman in good health and CMV-seronegative. Sequencing was done on a sample of PBMCs.

CDR3 DNA sequence: TGTGCCAGCAGCAATCCTAGCGGGAGGGTGGGCTACGAGCAGTACTTC. Its protein is CASSNPSGRVGYEQYF. The chain links TRBV7-2 to TRBJ2-7; 12 nucleotides agree with TRBD2. Germline V gene sequence: CDR1 SGHTA, CDR2 FQGNSA. The CDR3 runs to 16 residues. The ends lost 5 bases at V and 3 bases at J; junction bases unmatched: 8.